This T cell receptor beta chain was captured by sequencing in a study of PD-1 blockade in classical Hodgkin lymphoma. With no exception, relapse followed autologous stem cell transplantation in all patients, and brentuximab vedotin exposure varied. Study-wide results and limits: Complete responders' diversity at baseline resembled that of newly diagnosed patients.

A remark on this clone: What it binds is not known.

The repertoire was sequenced with immunoSEQ multiplex PCR; TCRdb's copy has only in-frame clones and lacks some. This repertoire shows some 96,000 clones, roughly four fifths found once; its top ten account for 16%. Trimming left V 0 bases short and J 2 bases short, with 18 bases between. The CDR3 loop spans 17 amino acids. Germline CDR1 SGDLS, CDR2 YYNGEE. This TCR was recovered from a human donor with classical Hodgkin lymphoma. The sample in question was peripheral blood mononuclear cells (PBMCs), obtained before the second cycle of nivolumab. V usage is TRBV9 and J usage is TRBJ2-7; tentative D call: TRBD2 (6 bases). The chain's CDR3 is CASSVAGLGLYPYEQYF. In nucleotides, the CDR3 is TGTGCCAGCAGCGTAGCTGGTTTGGGACTGTACCCCTACGAGCAGTACTTC.